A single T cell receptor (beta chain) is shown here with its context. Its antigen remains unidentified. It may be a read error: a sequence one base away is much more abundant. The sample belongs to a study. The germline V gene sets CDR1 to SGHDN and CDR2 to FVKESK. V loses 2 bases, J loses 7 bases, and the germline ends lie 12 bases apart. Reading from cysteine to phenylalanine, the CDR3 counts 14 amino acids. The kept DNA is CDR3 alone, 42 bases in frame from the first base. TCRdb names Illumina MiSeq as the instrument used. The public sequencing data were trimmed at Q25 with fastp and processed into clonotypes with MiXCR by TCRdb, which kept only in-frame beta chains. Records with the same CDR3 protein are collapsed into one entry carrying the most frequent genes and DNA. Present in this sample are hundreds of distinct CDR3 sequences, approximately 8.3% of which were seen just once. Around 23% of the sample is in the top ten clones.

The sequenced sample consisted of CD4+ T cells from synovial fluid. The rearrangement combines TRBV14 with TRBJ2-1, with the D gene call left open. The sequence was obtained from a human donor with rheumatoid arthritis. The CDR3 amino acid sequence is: CASSQTRGYNEQFF. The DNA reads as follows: TGTGCCAGCAGCCAAACCCGTGGGTATAATGAGCAGTTCTTC.